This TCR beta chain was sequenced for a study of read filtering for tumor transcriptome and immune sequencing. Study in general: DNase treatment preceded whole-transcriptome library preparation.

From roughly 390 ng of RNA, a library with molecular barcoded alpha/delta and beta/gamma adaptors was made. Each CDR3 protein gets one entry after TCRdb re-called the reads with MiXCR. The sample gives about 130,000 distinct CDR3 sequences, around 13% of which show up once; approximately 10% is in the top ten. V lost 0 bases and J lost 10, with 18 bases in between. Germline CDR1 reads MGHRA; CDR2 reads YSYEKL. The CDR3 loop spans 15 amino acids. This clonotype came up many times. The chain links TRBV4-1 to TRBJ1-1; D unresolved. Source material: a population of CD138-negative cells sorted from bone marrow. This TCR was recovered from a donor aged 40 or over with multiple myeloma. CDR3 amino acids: CASSQDSDGAVGAFF. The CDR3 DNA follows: TGCGCCAGCAGCCAAGATTCTGACGGAGCCGTGGGAGCTTTCTTT.